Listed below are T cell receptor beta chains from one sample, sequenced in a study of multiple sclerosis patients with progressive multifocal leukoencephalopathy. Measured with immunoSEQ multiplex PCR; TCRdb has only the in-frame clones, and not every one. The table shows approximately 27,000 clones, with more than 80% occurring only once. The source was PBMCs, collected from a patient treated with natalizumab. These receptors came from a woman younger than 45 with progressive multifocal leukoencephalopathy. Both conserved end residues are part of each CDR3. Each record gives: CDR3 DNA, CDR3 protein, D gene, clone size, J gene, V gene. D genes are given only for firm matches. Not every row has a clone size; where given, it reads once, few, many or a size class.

DNA: TGTGCCAGCGGAGAGACGAGAGGACTAGAGGTGTACTTC; CDR3: CASGETRGLEVYF; D: TRBD2; size: few; J: TRBJ2-5; V: TRBV2
DNA: TGCGCCAGCAGCTTGGAGCTTAGCGGGGGTGACGAGCAGTACTTC; CDR3: CASSLELSGGDEQYF; D: TRBD2; size: NA; J: TRBJ2-7; V: TRBV5-1
DNA: TGTGCCAGCAGCCCCGGGGGCCCTAGCTCCTACAATGAGCAGTTCTTC; CDR3: CASSPGGPSSYNEQFF; D: NA; size: NA; J: TRBJ2-1; V: TRBV11-2
DNA: TGCGCCAGCAGCTCTAGTGAGGGATCCTACGAGCAGTACTTC; CDR3: CASSSSEGSYEQYF; D: NA; size: NA; J: TRBJ2-7; V: TRBV4-1
DNA: TGTGCCAGCAGCTGGGGGGACAGGGATAAAGAAAAACTGTTTTTT; CDR3: CASSWGDRDKEKLFF; D: TRBD1; size: NA; J: TRBJ1-4; V: TRBV5-5
DNA: TGTGCCAGCACCTTAACTGGGACTGGGGCCAACGTCCTGACTTTC; CDR3: CASTLTGTGANVLTF; D: NA; size: NA; J: TRBJ2-6; V: TRBV5-5
DNA: TGCAGCGTTTATGAACCGACGAACACTGAAGCTTTCTTT; CDR3: CSVYEPTNTEAFF; D: NA; size: NA; J: TRBJ1-1; V: TRBV29-1
DNA: TGCGCCAGCAGCAACCTGGACGGCGGGGAGCTGTTTTTT; CDR3: CASSNLDGGELFF; D: NA; size: NA; J: TRBJ2-2; V: TRBV5-1
DNA: TGTGCCAGCAGCCGTGGGGACAGTTATCAGCCCCAGCATTTT; CDR3: CASSRGDSYQPQHF; D: TRBD1; size: NA; J: TRBJ1-5; V: TRBV27
DNA: TGTGCCCCCAGGGCCCCCCACAATGAGCAGTTCTTC; CDR3: CAPRAPHNEQFF; D: NA; size: NA; J: TRBJ2-1; V: TRBV10-3
DNA: TGTGCCAGTAGTATAGGAAGCGGGATCAACTATGGCTACACCTTC; CDR3: CASSIGSGINYGYTF; D: NA; size: NA; J: TRBJ1-2; V: TRBV19
DNA: TGTGCCAGCAGCTTAGCGCGTGGCGGGAGGGGGAACAATGAGCAGTTCTTC; CDR3: CASSLARGGRGNNEQFF; D: TRBD2; size: NA; J: TRBJ2-1; V: TRBV7-2
DNA: TGTGCCAGCAGCTCCCTGGGGGTAGCCGGTGAGACCCAGTACTTC; CDR3: CASSSLGVAGETQYF; D: NA; size: NA; J: TRBJ2-5; V: TRBV7-9
DNA: TGCGCCCCTCCGGGACTAGCACACTTC; CDR3: CAPPGLAHF; D: TRBD2; size: NA; J: TRBJ2-7; V: TRBV23-1
DNA: TGTGCCAGCAGCCCCAACCCCTCCGAGCAGTACTTC; CDR3: CASSPNPSEQYF; D: NA; size: NA; J: TRBJ2-7; V: TRBV6-1
DNA: TGTGCCACCAGCAGAGTCATAACTTCCGCCTACGAGCAGTACTTC; CDR3: CATSRVITSAYEQYF; D: NA; size: NA; J: TRBJ2-7; V: TRBV15
DNA: TGTGCCATCAGGGACCCTGGAAACACCACATATTTT; CDR3: CAIRDPGNTTYF; D: NA; size: NA; J: TRBJ1-3; V: TRBV10-3
DNA: TGTGCCAGCTCACCCAAGTCCGGGCTAGCGTACTCCTACAATGAGCAGTTCTTC; CDR3: CASSPKSGLAYSYNEQFF; D: NA; size: NA; J: TRBJ2-1; V: TRBV18
DNA: TGTGCCAGCAGCTACCGGACAGGGGGCGGGTACGAGCAGTACTTC; CDR3: CASSYRTGGGYEQYF; D: TRBD1; size: NA; J: TRBJ2-7; V: TRBV7-9
DNA: TGTGCCAGCAGCTTAGAGGGACAGGTCCAAGAGACCCAGTACTTC; CDR3: CASSLEGQVQETQYF; D: TRBD1; size: NA; J: TRBJ2-5; V: TRBV7-9
DNA: TGTGCCAGCTTCCCTATAAACACCATATATTTT; CDR3: CASFPINTIYF; D: NA; size: NA; J: TRBJ1-3; V: TRBV9
DNA: TGTGCCAGCAGCCGAGGGGGAAGTGAAAAACTGTTTTTT; CDR3: CASSRGGSEKLFF; D: NA; size: NA; J: TRBJ1-4; V: TRBV14
DNA: TGTGCCAGCAGTGTGGACAGGTCCTATGGCTACACCTTC; CDR3: CASSVDRSYGYTF; D: TRBD1; size: NA; J: TRBJ1-2; V: TRBV2
DNA: TGTGCCAGCAGCAAATGCGGCAAGACAGGGAGAACCGGGGAGCTGTTTTTT; CDR3: CASSKCGKTGRTGELFF; D: NA; size: NA; J: TRBJ2-2; V: TRBV21-1
DNA: TGTGCCAGCAGTTTCGGGGGAAATTCACCCCTCCACTTT; CDR3: CASSFGGNSPLHF; D: NA; size: NA; J: TRBJ1-6; V: TRBV6-5
DNA: TGTGCCAGCAGCCAAGATGAGGGCAAGTCACCGAAGGTCTTC; CDR3: CASSQDEGKSPKVF; D: NA; size: once; J: TRBJ2-1; V: TRBV4-2
DNA: TGCGCCAGCAGCCAACGACAGGGCAGCACCGGGGAGCTGTTTTTT; CDR3: CASSQRQGSTGELFF; D: TRBD1; size: NA; J: TRBJ2-2; V: TRBV4-3
DNA: TGTGCCAGCAGCCCTCAGGGGCTCACCGGGGAGCTGTTTTTT; CDR3: CASSPQGLTGELFF; D: NA; size: NA; J: TRBJ2-2; V: TRBV7-2
DNA: TGTGCCAGCTCACCAAGCATCGACAATGAGCAGTTCTTC; CDR3: CASSPSIDNEQFF; D: NA; size: once; J: TRBJ2-1; V: TRBV18
DNA: TGTGCCAGCCGGCCCTATTCCCGCTCCTACAATGAGCAGTTCTTC; CDR3: CASRPYSRSYNEQFF; D: NA; size: NA; J: TRBJ2-1; V: TRBV6-5
DNA: TGTGCCAGTAGTACACGACAGGGCGGGGCAGATACGCAGTATTTT; CDR3: CASSTRQGGADTQYF; D: NA; size: NA; J: TRBJ2-3; V: TRBV19
DNA: TGTGCCTGGAAGAGGGCGGGGAGCACTGAAGCTTTCTTT; CDR3: CAWKRAGSTEAFF; D: NA; size: once; J: TRBJ1-1; V: TRBV30
DNA: TGTGCCAGCTCACCACCGGCAGGGACTAACTATGGCTACACCTTC; CDR3: CASSPPAGTNYGYTF; D: NA; size: few; J: TRBJ1-2; V: TRBV18
DNA: TGTGCCAGCAGCTCGGACGGGGGGAACCAGCCCCAGCATTTT; CDR3: CASSSDGGNQPQHF; D: NA; size: NA; J: TRBJ1-5; V: TRBV9
DNA: TGTGCCTGGAGCCGCTCTAGCGGAGCTCCGATCTCGCAGTACTTC; CDR3: CAWSRSSGAPISQYF; D: TRBD2; size: NA; J: TRBJ2-7; V: TRBV30
DNA: TGTGCCCGCCAGAGCGGGGGGGAGGCCGGGGAGCTGTTTTTT; CDR3: CARQSGGEAGELFF; D: TRBD2; size: NA; J: TRBJ2-2; V: TRBV27
DNA: TGTGCCAGCAGTGTACTTTCACTCGAGCAGTACTTC; CDR3: CASSVLSLEQYF; D: NA; size: NA; J: TRBJ2-7; V: TRBV2
DNA: TGTGCCAGCAGCGAATGGGCCGGCAATCAGCCCCAGCATTTT; CDR3: CASSEWAGNQPQHF; D: NA; size: NA; J: TRBJ1-5; V: TRBV27
DNA: TGTGCCAGCAGCTTTGCAGGGGGGAGCTATGGCTACACCTTC; CDR3: CASSFAGGSYGYTF; D: TRBD1; size: NA; J: TRBJ1-2; V: TRBV11-2
DNA: TGTGCCAGCAGCCGGGACAGGGGCGAGCCCCAGCATTTT; CDR3: CASSRDRGEPQHF; D: TRBD1; size: NA; J: TRBJ1-5; V: TRBV6-5
DNA: TGTGCCAGCAGCTTTCGTCCAGCGGACTACAATGAGCAGTTCTTC; CDR3: CASSFRPADYNEQFF; D: NA; size: NA; J: TRBJ2-1; V: TRBV7-2
DNA: TGTGCCAGCGGTGCCGGGACAGCTATGAATCAGCCCCAGCATTTT; CDR3: CASGAGTAMNQPQHF; D: TRBD1; size: NA; J: TRBJ1-5; V: TRBV6-1
DNA: TGCGCCAGCAGCTCAAACCCCATTGTACAGGGTTTCTACTACGAGCAGTACTTC; CDR3: CASSSNPIVQGFYYEQYF; D: NA; size: once; J: TRBJ2-7; V: TRBV5-1
DNA: TGTGCCAGCAGACCTATCGCTTTAGCTAATGAAAAACTGTTTTTT; CDR3: CASRPIALANEKLFF; D: NA; size: NA; J: TRBJ1-4; V: TRBV27
DNA: TGTGCCAGCAGCAGGACTAGCGGGAGGTCCAACACCGGGGAGCTGTTTTTT; CDR3: CASSRTSGRSNTGELFF; D: TRBD2; size: once; J: TRBJ2-2; V: TRBV11-1